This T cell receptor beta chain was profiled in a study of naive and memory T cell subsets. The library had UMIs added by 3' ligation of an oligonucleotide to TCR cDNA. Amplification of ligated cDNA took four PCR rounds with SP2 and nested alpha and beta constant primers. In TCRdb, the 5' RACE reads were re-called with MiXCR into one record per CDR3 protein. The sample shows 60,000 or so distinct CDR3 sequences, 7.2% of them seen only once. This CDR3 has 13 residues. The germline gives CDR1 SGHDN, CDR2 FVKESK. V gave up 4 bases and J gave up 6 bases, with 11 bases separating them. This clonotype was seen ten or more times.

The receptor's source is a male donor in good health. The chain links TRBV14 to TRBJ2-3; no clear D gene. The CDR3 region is CASSPRARDTQYF. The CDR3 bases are TGTGCCAGCAGCCCCCGAGCTAGGGATACGCAGTATTTT.